This TCR beta chain was sequenced for a study of blood T cell repertoires in COVID-19. Whole-study context: Whether acute or convalescent, the COVID-19 samples came from the United States, Italy and Spain. Sources were T cells, B-cell-depleted T cells, or PBMCs; the material itself was cDNA or gDNA.

Assay used: immunoSEQ multiplex PCR; TCRdb lists only in-frame clones, some missing. The repertoire consists of around 500,000 clones, with 88% occurring once and the leading ten covering 7% to 10%. V was pared by 2 bases and J by 6 bases, with 12 bases between. Germline assignment: CDR1 KGHSH and CDR2 LQKENI. CDR3 length equals 14 residues. Individuals drawn from about two dozen US areas were roughly 18 to 100 years old. All recovered Cohort 3 donors got two negative PCRs, got clearance, or saw symptom resolution. The specimen sequenced was PBMCs or T cells enriched from blood (not recorded which). The V gene is TRBV18, the J gene TRBJ2-3, with no clear D. The TCR originated in a woman in her fifties or sixties who had recovered from COVID-19. CDR3 residues: CASSPLASADTQYF. CDR3 sequence (DNA): TGTGCCAGCTCACCATTGGCTAGTGCCGATACGCAGTATTTT.